The rows below give T cell receptor beta chains drawn from one sample of a study of T cells in Graves' hyperthyroidism and ophthalmopathy. TCRdb re-derived calls from the multiplex PCR reads in MiXCR, one entry per CDR3 protein. This sample carries under 350,000 distinct CDR3 sequences, roughly 13% of them seen once, and the ten largest clones take approximately 7.9%. The sequenced sample consisted of blood. The origin of the receptors is a woman in her 40s with Graves' hyperthyroidism. Each CDR3 is given with its conserved first and last residue. A D gene is named only where the DNA matches it firmly. Part of the rows lack a size; the others show once, few, many or a class for expanded clones.

size	V	D	J	CDR3	DNA
many	TRBV28	-	TRBJ1-2	CASTRNNYGYTF	TGTGCCAGCACGCGGAATAACTATGGCTACACCTTC
-	TRBV10-3	-	TRBJ2-3	CAIMGSTDTQYF	TGTGCCATCATGGGGAGCACAGATACGCAGTATTTT
-	TRBV7-6	-	TRBJ1-3	CASSLGSGSGNTIYF	TGTGCCAGCAGCTTAGGGTCCGGATCTGGAAACACCATATATTTT
many	TRBV29-1	-	TRBJ2-7	CSVDGGGYEQYF	TGCAGCGTTGACGGGGGCGGCTACGAGCAGTACTTC
many	TRBV29-1	-	TRBJ2-2	CSVAAQGNTGELFF	TGCAGCGTTGCTGCTCAGGGAAACACCGGGGAGCTGTTTTTT
many	TRBV5-1	-	TRBJ1-3	CASRLAGDSGNTIYF	TGCGCCAGCAGACTTGCGGGAGACTCTGGAAACACCATATATTTT
many	TRBV10-1	-	TRBJ2-5	CASSLQGQETQYF	TGCGCCAGCAGTCTACAAGGGCAAGAGACCCAGTACTTC
many	TRBV28	TRBD2	TRBJ2-1	CASSLEASGRGEQFF	TGTGCCAGCAGTTTAGAGGCTAGCGGGAGGGGAGAGCAGTTCTTC
few	TRBV7-9	-	TRBJ1-1	CASSLGGGLTEAFF	TGTGCCAGCAGCTTAGGAGGGGGGCTTACTGAAGCTTTCTTT
many	TRBV11-2	-	TRBJ2-3	CASSQWGREYTDTQYF	TGTGCCAGCAGCCAATGGGGACGGGAGTACACAGATACGCAGTATTTT
many	TRBV15	TRBD1	TRBJ1-1	CATSRDYTGGEAFF	TGTGCCACCAGCAGAGATTACACAGGGGGCGAAGCTTTCTTT
many	TRBV3-1	-	TRBJ1-6	CASSFRNSPLHF	TGTGCCAGCAGCTTCAGGAATTCACCCCTCCACTTT
many	TRBV6-1	TRBD1	TRBJ2-7	CASSPPTGGTYEQYF	TGTGCCAGCAGTCCACCGACAGGGGGGACCTACGAGCAGTACTTC
few	TRBV7-9	-	TRBJ2-7	CASSLDRGMSYEQYF	TGTGCCAGCAGCTTAGACCGGGGAATGTCCTACGAGCAGTACTTC
-	TRBV27	-	TRBJ2-4	CASSLSGSHNIQYF	TGTGCCAGCAGTTTATCCGGCAGTCACAACATTCAGTACTTC
many	TRBV24-1	TRBD2	TRBJ2-1	CATSAAAGTSGRDHNEQFF	TGTGCCACCAGTGCCGCGGCGGGGACTAGCGGGAGGGACCACAATGAGCAGTTCTTC
many	TRBV20-1	-	TRBJ2-3	CSARVQRTADTQYF	TGCAGTGCTAGGGTTCAGCGGACGGCAGATACGCAGTATTTT
many	TRBV28	TRBD1	TRBJ2-1	CASRVGTGEMYEQFF	TGTGCCAGCAGGGTCGGGACAGGGGAAATGTATGAGCAGTTCTTC
many	TRBV10-3	TRBD2	TRBJ2-5	CAISGTSGGQETQYF	TGTGCCATCAGTGGGACTAGCGGGGGCCAAGAGACCCAGTACTTC